This record looks at one T cell receptor beta chain sequence and its context. This entry comes from a study of blood T cell repertoires in COVID-19. V lost 4 bases, J lost 1 base, and 4 bases lay in between. The CDR3 loop spans 13 amino acids. Germline V gene lookup returns CDR1 LNHDA and CDR2 SQIVND (reference sequence). TCRdb keeps only in-frame clones here, not all; method: immunoSEQ multiplex PCR. The sample has 250,000 to 300,000 clones, around 90% seen once. The source is a woman aged 60-70 years with COVID-19, enrolled during active disease. Input material: peripheral blood. The chain joins TRBV19 to TRBJ2-2; D unclear. CDR3 protein: CASSSGNTGELFF. DNA for the CDR3: TGTGCCAGTAGTAGCGGGAACACCGGGGAGCTGTTTTTT.